These T cell receptor beta chains were read from a single sample in a study of T cell repertoires in cytomegalovirus infection. TCRdb analysed the reads with MiXCR anew, one entry per CDR3 protein. The table records 250,000 to 300,000 distinct CDR3 sequences, roughly a fifth of them present only once. No antigen has been assigned to these receptors. Sequencing was performed on cultured PBMCs, taken from culture after CMV antigen stimulation. The source is a human donor in good health (CMV status not recorded). Some clones in this sample may be carry-over from other donors' samples. Both conserved end residues are part of each CDR3. Fields, in order: D gene, J gene, clone size, V gene, CDR3 DNA, CDR3 protein. A D gene is named only where the DNA matches it firmly. The size field is filled for only some rows; it gives once, few, many or a size class.

>NA|TRBJ2-5|many|TRBV7-2
TGTGCCAGCAGCTTAGCGTCGGGAATGGTCCAAGAGACCCAGTACTTC
CASSLASGMVQETQYF
>NA|TRBJ2-3|many|TRBV7-2
TGTGCCAGCAGCTCTACAACTAATCTTCCGGGCGTCACAGATACGCAGTATTTT
CASSSTTNLPGVTDTQYF
>TRBD1|TRBJ2-6|few|TRBV7-9
TGTGCCAGCAGCCAGGTGTTCCGGACAGGGGGTTTAGGGGGGGCCAACGTCCTGACTTTC
CASSQVFRTGGLGGANVLTF
>NA|TRBJ2-2|few|TRBV6-2/TRBV6-3
TGTGCCAGCAGTTACTCTTCAGGGAGATACAGCGGGGAGCTGTTTTTT
CASSYSSGRYSGELFF
>TRBD2|TRBJ2-1|NA|TRBV6-5
TGTGCCAGCACCTTGGGGCTAGCGGGAGTTAATGAGCAGTTCTTC
CASTLGLAGVNEQFF
>TRBD2|TRBJ2-1|few|TRBV6-2/TRBV6-3
TGTGCCAGCAGTTACCATACGTCTAGCGGGAGGGAAAATGAGCAGTTCTTC
CASSYHTSSGRENEQFF
>NA|TRBJ2-5|few|TRBV24-1
TGTGCCACCAGTGATCAATTGGAGACCCAGTACTTC
CATSDQLETQYF
>NA|TRBJ2-3|many|TRBV12-5
TGTGCTAGTGGCGGTCCGAGGGGGATCGGTGATACGCAGTATTTT
CASGGPRGIGDTQYF
>NA|TRBJ2-5|NA|TRBV28
TGTGCCAGCAGTCTATTAGACAGGACCCAGTACTTC
CASSLLDRTQYF
>TRBD2|TRBJ2-7|few|TRBV11-2
TGTGCCAGCAGCTTGACGACTAGCGGGAGTCGCCCCTACGAGCAGTACTTC
CASSLTTSGSRPYEQYF
>TRBD2|TRBJ2-7|many|TRBV7-8
TGTGCCAGCAGCTCGTCCGGGACTAGCGTATACGAGCAGTACTTC
CASSSSGTSVYEQYF
>NA|TRBJ1-5|NA|TRBV7-2
TGTGCCAGCAGCTTAGGTTCGGTAAATCAGCCCCAGCATTTT
CASSLGSVNQPQHF
>NA|TRBJ2-2|NA|TRBV19
TGTGCCAGTAGGAGGGCCGGGACTAACACCGGGGAGCTGTTTTTT
CASRRAGTNTGELFF
>NA|TRBJ1-3|few|TRBV29-1
TGCAGCGTTGGCGGGGGAGACAACACCATATATTTT
CSVGGGDNTIYF
>NA|TRBJ1-1|many|TRBV28
TGTGCCAGCAGAAGAGACAGACTACACATGAACACTGAAGCTTTCTTT
CASRRDRLHMNTEAFF
>NA|TRBJ2-3|many|TRBV7-2
TGTGCCAGCAGCCGCGACTATATTACAGATACGCAGTATTTT
CASSRDYITDTQYF
>NA|TRBJ2-5|few|TRBV7-9
TGTGCCAGCAGCTCGGAGGGTCGGCCACAAGAGACCCAGTACTTC
CASSSEGRPQETQYF
>NA|TRBJ1-5|NA|TRBV12-3/TRBV12-4
TGTGCCAGCAGCCAGGGACCGACTAGCAATCAGCCCCAGCATTTT
CASSQGPTSNQPQHF
>TRBD2|TRBJ2-5|many|TRBV7-2
TGTGCCAGCAGCCGCCCTACTAGCGGGAGTACGGAGACCCAGTACTTC
CASSRPTSGSTETQYF
>TRBD2|TRBJ2-6|NA|TRBV23-1
TGCGCCAGCAGGAGCGGCGGGAGGGCCCGACCCTCTGGGGCCAACGTCCTGACTTTC
CASRSGGRARPSGANVLTF
>TRBD2|TRBJ2-3|many|TRBV7-2
TGTGCCAGCAGCTTGCTAGCGGGAGTGGTTCCAGATACGCAGTATTTT
CASSLLAGVVPDTQYF
>TRBD1|TRBJ2-2|many|TRBV7-2
TGTGCCAGCAGCCGGGGACAGGGGCGATCCGGGGAGCTGTTTTTT
CASSRGQGRSGELFF
>NA|TRBJ2-1|few|TRBV4-1
TGCGCCAGCAGCCAAGATCTGGACAATGAGCAGTTCTTC
CASSQDLDNEQFF
>TRBD2|TRBJ2-1|NA|TRBV12-5
TGTGCTAGTGGTTTATCGGGTAGCGGGAGTCTTGAGCAGTTCTTC
CASGLSGSGSLEQFF
>NA|TRBJ2-7|few|TRBV6-2/TRBV6-3
TGTGCCAGCAGCAGACTGGGCCACGAGCAGTACTTC
CASSRLGHEQYF
>TRBD2|TRBJ2-5|many|TRBV6-6
TGTGCCAGCAGTAAACGACTAGCGGGAGGGCCACGTGAGACCCAGTACTTC
CASSKRLAGGPRETQYF
>TRBD1|TRBJ1-4|many|TRBV7-2
TGTGCCAGCAGCCTGGGACAGGGGGCTGAAAAACTGTTTTTT
CASSLGQGAEKLFF
>NA|TRBJ2-1|many|TRBV7-2
TGTGCCAGCAGCTTATCGTGGCTAGCCCTCAATGAGCAGTTCTTC
CASSLSWLALNEQFF
>NA|TRBJ2-5|few|TRBV7-2
TGTGCCAGCAGCCATACGGGTCGGGAGACCCAGTACTTC
CASSHTGRETQYF
>NA|TRBJ2-4|many|TRBV27
TGTGCCAGCAGCCCGGTGGGCGTAGCCAAAAACATTCAGTACTTC
CASSPVGVAKNIQYF
>NA|TRBJ1-5|NA|TRBV2
TGTGCCAGCAGAGCCACAGGGTTCCAGCCCCAGCATTTT
CASRATGFQPQHF
>TRBD2|TRBJ2-2|many|TRBV6-1
TGTGCCAGCAGTGAACTAGCGGGAGCCGGGGAGCTGTTTTTT
CASSELAGAGELFF
>TRBD2|TRBJ2-1|few|TRBV10-2
TGCGCCAGCACACCGGGGGAGGCCCAGCGGGGCAATGAGCAGTTCTTC
CASTPGEAQRGNEQFF
>TRBD2|TRBJ2-1|NA|TRBV20-1
TGCAGTGCTAGAGATTACAGCGGGAGGGAGGGCAGGGGCAGTGAGCAGTTCTTC
CSARDYSGREGRGSEQFF
>NA|TRBJ1-5|many|TRBV7-2
TGTGCCAGCAGCTACAGGGGCAATCAGCCCCAGCATTTT
CASSYRGNQPQHF
>NA|TRBJ2-5|few|TRBV7-9
TGTGCCAGCAGCCTAGGTGGAGGGCCGGGAGAGACCCAGTACTTC
CASSLGGGPGETQYF
>NA|TRBJ1-1|many|TRBV12-3/TRBV12-4
TGTGCCAGCAGTTTAGGAGGGGGAATGAACACTGAAGCTTTCTTT
CASSLGGGMNTEAFF
>NA|TRBJ2-5|NA|TRBV14
TGTGCCAGCAGAAGGGCGGGATTCTCCGGAGAGACCCAGTACTTC
CASRRAGFSGETQYF
>NA|TRBJ2-3|many|TRBV6-1
TGTGCCAGCAGTGGGGCAGGTAACACAGATACGCAGTATTTT
CASSGAGNTDTQYF
>NA|TRBJ2-3|many|TRBV27
TGTGCCAGCAGTTTAGCCCTGGTTAGCACAGATACGCAGTATTTT
CASSLALVSTDTQYF
>NA|TRBJ2-1|few|TRBV11-2
TGTGCCAGCAGCTTAGAGGGGTCAAGTATTGAGCAGTTCTTC
CASSLEGSSIEQFF
>TRBD2|TRBJ2-5|few|TRBV7-3
TGTGCCAGCAGCCCTCGACTAGCGGGAGGGCCCTCGGAGACCCAGTACTTC
CASSPRLAGGPSETQYF
>NA|TRBJ1-2|many|TRBV7-2
TGTGCCAGCAGCTTATCCTATGGCTACACCTTC
CASSLSYGYTF
>NA|TRBJ2-7|few|TRBV7-9
TGTGCCAGCAGCTCGGGCGAGGGGCCGGTATACGAGCAGTACTTC
CASSSGEGPVYEQYF
>NA|TRBJ1-6|NA|TRBV10-3
TGTGCCATCAGGGGGACGGATTATAATTCACCCCTCCACTTT
CAIRGTDYNSPLHF
>NA|TRBJ2-3|many|TRBV7-9
TGTGCCAGCAGCTTAGCGGGGGGGCTAAGCACAGATACGCAGTATTTT
CASSLAGGLSTDTQYF
>NA|TRBJ1-2|NA|TRBV7-3
TGTGCCAGCAGCCCCGGCAGGGATCCAGTGAACTATGGCTACACCTTC
CASSPGRDPVNYGYTF
>NA|TRBJ2-2|NA|TRBV29-1
TGCAGCGTCCTTTCCTCAAGTACCGGGGAGCTGTTTTTT
CSVLSSSTGELFF
>NA|TRBJ2-3|many|TRBV7-8
TGTGCCAGCAGCTTAGGGATTCAGGGGACCACAGATACGCAGTATTTT
CASSLGIQGTTDTQYF
>NA|TRBJ2-4|few|TRBV18
TGTGCCAGCTCGCAAAACAGTCTACTAGCCAAAAACATTCAGTACTTC
CASSQNSLLAKNIQYF
>NA|TRBJ2-5|NA|TRBV20-1
TGCAGTGCTAGACCCGACCAGGAAGAGACCCAGTACTTC
CSARPDQEETQYF